One T cell receptor (beta chain) is described in this entry. Germline V gene lookup returns CDR1 SNHLY and CDR2 FYNNEI. CDR3 length: 15 amino acids. V was trimmed by 7 bases and J by 1 base, leaving 16 bases between them. Ipilimumab, 1 mg/kg, started 14 to 28 days after autologous transplant. Only in-frame clones appear in the TCRdb table, and some are missing; sequencing was by immunoSEQ multiplex PCR. The table shows about 20,000 clones, with 77% occurring only once. The sample originates from a study of ipilimumab plus nivolumab after autologous stem cell transplantation. The TCR sequence derives from a male donor with diffuse large B-cell lymphoma. The material was PBMCs, obtained in a trial of ipilimumab plus nivolumab as post-transplant consolidation. This rearrangement joins TRBV2 to TRBJ1-2; D possibly corresponds to TRBD1 (6 bases). CDR3 region: CASTGGAGDNYGYTF. DNA of the CDR3: TGTGCCAGCACGGGGGGGGCAGGAGATAACTATGGCTACACCTTC.